This T cell receptor beta chain was documented in a study of Ad26.COV2.S vaccination and SARS-CoV-2 variants. Sequencing used immunoSEQ multiplex PCR; TCRdb keeps in-frame clones, though not all of them. The sample yields fewer than 800,000 clones, roughly nine tenths seen once. As to treatment: roughly 20 received Ad26.COV2.S at low or high dose, single or two shots; roughly five received placebo; per-sample allocation not given. Day 63 following the first vaccine or placebo injection was when the samples were taken. Looked up from germline, CDR1 is MNHEY and CDR2 is SVGAGI. Trimming stripped 0 bases from V and 5 bases from J, with 13 bases between. This CDR3 is built from 15 residues.

Material: peripheral blood, obtained in a trial of Ad26.COV2.S vaccine versus placebo. This TCR derives from a person between 18 and 60 years old who received the Ad26.COV2.S COVID-19 vaccine or a placebo. The genes are TRBV6-5 and TRBJ1-2, with D perhaps matching TRBD1 (5 bases). CDR3 in amino acids: CASSYSGQAPYGYTF. In nucleotides, the CDR3 is TGTGCCAGCAGTTACTCGGGGCAGGCACCGTATGGCTACACCTTC.